These T cell receptor beta chains were read from a single sample in a study of blood T cells in healthy people across ages. In TCRdb, the 5' RACE reads were re-called with MiXCR into one record per CDR3 protein. Of 1.5 million to 2 million distinct CDR3 sequences in the sample, over 25% were seen once. Sequencing input: blood. Receptors were obtained from a young woman in good health. Both conserved end residues are part of each CDR3. D genes are given only for firm matches. Some rows have no size entry. The others give once, few or many, or a class for an expanded clone.

TRBV6-1,NA,TRBJ1-1,TRBD1,TGTGCCAGCAGTGAACACAGGGGTACTGAAGCTTTCTTT,CASSEHRGTEAFF
TRBV3-1,few,TRBJ1-5,NA,TGTGCCAGCAGCCACAGCAATCAGCCCCAGCATTTT,CASSHSNQPQHF
TRBV10-3,NA,TRBJ2-1,NA,TGTGCCATCAGTGAGTCAGGGTTGGGACGGGGATCCTACGAGCAGTTCTTC,CAISESGLGRGSYEQFF
TRBV7-3,NA,TRBJ2-6,NA,TGTGCCAGCAGCACCTGGGCAGGGGCTGGCAACGTCCTGACTTTC,CASSTWAGAGNVLTF
TRBV20-1,few,TRBJ1-5,NA,TGCAGTGCAGCCCCTCAGGGAGGCAATCAGCCCCAGCATTTT,CSAAPQGGNQPQHF
TRBV20-1,NA,TRBJ2-5,TRBD2,TGCAGTGCCCGAAACAGCGGGGGGGCCCAAGAGACCCAGTACTTC,CSARNSGGAQETQYF
TRBV10-3,many,TRBJ2-5,NA,TGTGCCACCCACCAAACGGCCGGGGAGACCCAGTACTTC,CATHQTAGETQYF
TRBV7-9,NA,TRBJ2-7,NA,TGTGCCAGCAGCTTAGTCACCCTGGGGGAGCAGTACTTC,CASSLVTLGEQYF
TRBV7-2,few,TRBJ2-7,NA,TGTGCCAGCAGATCGGACAGCCGAACCAACTACGTCGAGCAGTACTTC,CASRSDSRTNYVEQYF
TRBV12-3/TRBV12-4,few,TRBJ1-5,NA,TGTGCCAGCAGTGTACGGCCCCTCGGGAATCAGCCCCAGCATTTT,CASSVRPLGNQPQHF
TRBV7-9,NA,TRBJ1-2,NA,TGTGCCAGCAGCTTAGTAACGGCCAGCTATGGCTACACCTTC,CASSLVTASYGYTF
TRBV6-6,few,TRBJ1-6,NA,TGTGCCAGCAGCCAGACGGGGAATAATTCACCCCTCCACTTT,CASSQTGNNSPLHF
TRBV5-1,NA,TRBJ1-1,NA,TGCGCCAGCAGCTTGACAGGGCCTAGCGGCGAAGCTTTCTTT,CASSLTGPSGEAFF
TRBV12-3/TRBV12-4,NA,TRBJ2-3,NA,TGTGCCAGCAGTTCTTGGGGGGGGGCTCAACATGGCGCGCAGTATTTT,CASSSWGGAQHGAQYF
TRBV25-1,few,TRBJ2-7,NA,TGTGCCAGCAGTGAATGGGGTAAGGTTGGCGAGCAGTACTTC,CASSEWGKVGEQYF
TRBV29-1,NA,TRBJ2-7,NA,TGCAGCGTAGGTGGGGCCTCTGTGTACAATGAGCAGTATTTC,CSVGGASVYNEQYF
TRBV20-1,NA,TRBJ2-7,NA,TGCAGTGCGACCAACAGGTTCCTAAGCTCCTACAATGAGCAGTACTTC,CSATNRFLSSYNEQYF
TRBV12-3/TRBV12-4,many,TRBJ1-5,NA,TGTGCCAGCAGTTTACGGGTCCAGCCCCAGCATTTT,CASSLRVQPQHF
TRBV30,NA,TRBJ1-5,NA,TGTGCCTGGAGTGGATCCCTGATCTCAAGCAATCAGCCCCAGCATTTT,CAWSGSLISSNQPQHF
TRBV5-1,NA,TRBJ2-5,NA,TGCGCCAGCAGCTTGGAGGCCAGGGGCCAAGAGACCCAGTACTTC,CASSLEARGQETQYF
TRBV5-5,NA,TRBJ2-3,NA,TGTGCCAGCAGCCCAGAACCGGGAGCGGATACGCAGTATTTT,CASSPEPGADTQYF
TRBV9,many,TRBJ2-5,TRBD2,TGTGCCAGCAGCACCTACGGCGGGGGGTATGAGACCCAGTACTTC,CASSTYGGGYETQYF
TRBV29-1,few,TRBJ2-1,NA,TGCAGCGCTGAAGATTTTGGGGTTACCCGTGTGAATGAGCAGTTCTTC,CSAEDFGVTRVNEQFF
TRBV29-1,few,TRBJ1-2,TRBD1,TGCAGCGTTAAGGGGGCGACCTATGGCTACACCTTC,CSVKGATYGYTF
TRBV28,NA,TRBJ2-3,NA,TGTGCCAGCAGTTTAGATACTAGCACAGGTACGCAGTATTTT,CASSLDTSTGTQYF
TRBV12-3/TRBV12-4,few,TRBJ1-5,NA,TGTGCCATCAGTTCCCCCGACCAGCCCCAGCATTTT,CAISSPDQPQHF
TRBV28,few,TRBJ2-5,NA,TGTGCCAGCAGTTTAGTCGACGGGCGAGAGACCCAGTACTTC,CASSLVDGRETQYF
TRBV19,NA,TRBJ2-3,NA,TGTGCCAGTAGCCTATTACAGGGATCTAGCACAGATACGCAGTATTTT,CASSLLQGSSTDTQYF
TRBV5-8,NA,TRBJ2-1,NA,TGTGCCAGCAGCCCAGCGACTGGACCCTACTATGAGCAGTTCTTC,CASSPATGPYYEQFF
TRBV10-3,NA,TRBJ1-2,NA,TGTGCCCCCCTCTTTACTCTAAAAGCTAACTATGGCTACACCTTC,CAPLFTLKANYGYTF
TRBV12-3/TRBV12-4,few,TRBJ1-2,TRBD1,TGTGCCAGCCGGACAGGGGCTAGGGATGGCTACACCTTC,CASRTGARDGYTF
TRBV7-9,NA,TRBJ1-2,NA,TGTGCCAGCAGTCCCGTAGATTCAGGGGAAGGCTACACCTTC,CASSPVDSGEGYTF
TRBV20-1,NA,TRBJ2-1,NA,TGCAGTGCTAGAGATAAATTCGACAATGAGCAGTTCTTC,CSARDKFDNEQFF
TRBV18,NA,TRBJ2-3,NA,TGTGCCAGCTCACCTCAGACGGACCCAGATACGCAGTATTTT,CASSPQTDPDTQYF
TRBV18,NA,TRBJ1-5,TRBD1,TGTGCCAGCTCACCACCCGGGACAGGGGAAAATCAGCCCCAGCATTTT,CASSPPGTGENQPQHF
TRBV19,once,TRBJ2-4,NA,TGTGCCAGTAGCGTCCTAAGTGGATCCGAAAACATTCAGTACTTC,CASSVLSGSENIQYF
TRBV5-1,NA,TRBJ2-7,NA,TGCGCCAGCAGCACGGCGATCCAGGGTGAGGGTACCTACGAGCAGTACTTC,CASSTAIQGEGTYEQYF
TRBV28,NA,TRBJ2-3,NA,TGTGCCAGCAGTACTGGCGGGGTTAGCACAGATACGCAGTATTTT,CASSTGGVSTDTQYF
TRBV7-9,NA,TRBJ1-5,NA,TGTGCCAGCAGCTTAGGGGCCGGGAATCCGATCGAGCCCCAGCATTTT,CASSLGAGNPIEPQHF
TRBV20-1,NA,TRBJ2-7,NA,TGCAGTGCGGACCGGGACTTCTCCTACGAGCAGTACTTC,CSADRDFSYEQYF
TRBV7-9,many,TRBJ2-5,TRBD2,TGTGCCAGCAGCCCACCGACTAGCGGGATTGAGACCCAGTACTTC,CASSPPTSGIETQYF
TRBV20-1,few,TRBJ2-5,NA,TGCAGTGCTAAACAAACAGGGCTGGACCAAGAGACCCAGTACTTC,CSAKQTGLDQETQYF